Presented here are 8 T cell receptor beta chains from one specimen sequenced in a study of neurological immune-mediated disorders. TCRdb reprocessed the 5' RACE reads with MiXCR, giving one entry per CDR3 protein. The sample contains about 95,000 distinct CDR3 sequences, roughly 3.5% of which appear only once. Sequenced sample: PBMCs. These receptors all stem from a woman younger than 35 with multiple sclerosis.

In its sample, this clonotype was seen many times. The chain is built from TRBV20-1 and TRBJ2-1; maybe TRBD1 (5 bases). Germline lookup yields CDR1 DFQATT and CDR2 SNEGSKA (reference sequence). This CDR3 comprises 16 residues. Deletions cut 0 bases from V and 2 bases from J, with 14 bases between. Written as DNA, the CDR3 is TGCAGTGCTAGAGAAGGAAGGACACGAACCTACAATGAGCAGTTCTTC. It translates to CSAREGRTRTYNEQFF.

This clonotype occurred many times. The DNA of the CDR3 is TGTGCCACCAGCCCTACACGCTCCTACAATGAGCAGTTCTTC. It translates to CATSPTRSYNEQFF. This rearrangement joins TRBV24-1 to TRBJ2-1; D uncertain. Germline CDR1 KGHDR, CDR2 SFDVKD. This CDR3 is 14 amino acids long. Deletions cut 7 bases from V and 0 bases from J, with 9 bases between.

This clonotype occurred many times. V usage is TRBV7-9 and J usage is TRBJ1-1; D uncertain. Per the germline V gene, CDR1 is SEHNR and CDR2 is FQNEAQ (reference sequence). The CDR3 runs 15 residues. Trimming pared 2 bases from V and 1 base from J, leaving 11 bases between. Here the CDR3 DNA reads TGTGCCAGCAGCTTAATATCCTTCCAGAACACTGAAGCTTTCTTT. This encodes CASSLISFQNTEAFF.

This clonotype was detected ten times or more. The chain recombines TRBV7-9 with TRBJ1-4, with a tentative D call TRBD1 (6 bases). CDR3 size: 13 residues. Germline-derived CDR1 and CDR2 are SEHNR and FQNEAQ (reference sequence). V shed 6 bases and J shed 3 bases, with 8 bases lying between them. The CDR3 region is CASSRGSNEKLFF. The DNA for the CDR3 is TGTGCCAGCAGTAGGGGGTCTAATGAAAAACTGTTTTTT.

The chain carries TRBV5-1 and TRBJ2-2; 7 bases map to TRBD2. With 4 bases clipped from V and 6 bases from J, the junction kept 6 bases outside the gene matches. The CDR3 consists of 14 residues. Looked up from germline, CDR1 is SGHRS and CDR2 is YFSETQ. CDR3: CASSQGLQSGELFF. The CDR3 bases are TGCGCCAGCAGCCAGGGACTACAGTCCGGGGAGCTGTTTTTT.

The sample holds many counts of this clonotype. The J gene is TRBJ2-3, the V gene TRBV6-6; 7 bases map to TRBD1. Trimming at V came to 5 bases and at J to 4 bases, leaving 18 bases not matched to a gene. In germline, CDR1 is MNHNY, CDR2 SVGAGI (reference sequence). The CDR3 length is 18 residues. CDR3 protein: CASSHRQGSRLSPDTQYF. CDR3 nucleotide sequence: TGTGCCAGCAGTCACAGACAGGGAAGTAGATTGAGCCCAGATACGCAGTATTTT.

This clonotype showed up many times. For the CDR3, the DNA is TGTGCCAGCAGCTCGTCAGGGGGCGCGGGTCAGCCCCAGCATTTT. It codes for CASSSSGGAGQPQHF. This rearrangement joins TRBV5-4 to TRBJ1-5; the match to TRBD1 covers 8 bases. Germline lookup yields CDR1 SGHNT and CDR2 YYREEE (reference sequence). The length of the CDR3 is 15 residues. V dropped 3 bases and J dropped 6; count of bases not matched to a gene: 8.

There are many counts of this clonotype. The chain couples TRBV20-1 to TRBJ2-7; D gene ambiguous. The ends were cut back, 5 bases at V and 5 bases at J, with 16 bases in the middle. The germline CDR1 and CDR2 sequences are DFQATT and SNEGSKA (reference sequence). This CDR3 has 13 amino acids. Written as DNA, the CDR3 is TGCAGTGCTGTCGGATCCCCCAGTAACGAGCAGTACTTC. This codes for CSAVGSPSNEQYF.